Each of the 14 T cell receptor beta chains below was sequenced from the same sample in a study of radiotherapy plus CTLA-4 blockade in lung cancer. The assay was immunoSEQ multiplex PCR, and TCRdb's table has in-frame clones only and misses some. This table holds about 98,000 clones, around 90% found once. Here the sequenced sample was peripheral blood, taken from a patient treated with radiotherapy plus ipilimumab. These receptors were taken from a human donor with non-small cell lung cancer that progressed on radiotherapy plus ipilimumab.

The V call is TRBV10-2, the J call TRBJ2-3; 7 nucleotides align to TRBD2. Germline V lookup: CDR1 WSHSY, CDR2 SAAADI. Trimming at V came to 11 bases and at J to 8 bases, leaving 7 bases not matched to a gene. This CDR3 comprises 11 residues. Here the CDR3 reads CAGGGVGTQYF. In DNA, the CDR3 is TGCGCCGGGGGAGGGGTGGGTACGCAGTATTTT.

V gene TRBV7-9 combines with J gene TRBJ1-1; D is perhaps TRBD1 (6 bases). The CDR3 is 16 amino acids. V was trimmed by 0 bases and J by 4 bases, leaving 15 bases between them. Per germline, CDR1 SEHNR and CDR2 FQNEAQ (reference sequence). CDR3 loop: CASSLAAGERGTEAFF. The CDR3 nucleotides are TGTGCCAGCAGCTTAGCAGCAGGGGAAAGGGGCACTGAAGCTTTCTTT.

V and J are TRBV29-1 and TRBJ2-1, with 10 bases fitting TRBD2. The CDR3 is 17 amino acids. The germline V gene encodes CDR1 SQVTM and CDR2 ANQGSEA. V lost 1 base to trimming and J lost 5 bases; unmatched junction nucleotides: 11. The CDR3 DNA reads TGCAGCGTTGAAGGAACAGCGGGAGGGCCAAACGACAATGAGCAGTTCTTC. It translates to CSVEGTAGGPNDNEQFF.

The chain employs TRBV1 and TRBJ1-5; TRBD1, the D gene given by the table, was not confirmed from the DNA. TRBV1 is termed a pseudogene. CDR3 size: 19 residues. The CDR3 DNA follows: TGCACCAGCAGCCCCCTGGGACAGGGGGCGGCCATTTGCAATCAGCCCCAGCATTTT. Its protein is CTSSPLGQGAAICNQPQHF.

V gene TRBV6-1 combines with J gene TRBJ1-2; 9 bases line up with TRBD1. The CDR3 is 17 amino acids. The J segment lost 1 base and the V segment lost 4 bases, leaving 10 bases of the junction unmatched. CDR1 is MNHNS and CDR2 is SASEGT in the germline V gene. The chain's CDR3 is CASSGTGGQAFNYGYTF. CDR3 DNA sequence: TGTGCCAGCAGTGGCACAGGGGGCCAAGCATTTAACTATGGCTACACCTTC.

This chain joins TRBV5-1 and TRBJ1-2, with D unresolved. From germline, CDR1 is SGHRS and CDR2 YFSETQ. The CDR3 length is 14 residues. V was shortened by 0 bases and J by 1 base, with 7 bases between the two germline ends. CDR3 amino acids: CASSLDWGNYGYTF. In DNA, the CDR3 is TGCGCCAGCAGCTTGGATTGGGGTAACTATGGCTACACCTTC.

This clone was counted only a few times. V gene TRBV19 combines with J gene TRBJ1-5, with TRBD1 as a possible D gene (5 bases). CDR3 size: 14 residues. Trimming shortened V by 3 bases and J by 1 base, and 7 bases separated the two germline ends. Germline V gene sequence: CDR1 LNHDA, CDR2 SQIVND (reference sequence). CDR3 nucleotides: TGTGCCAGTAGTATGGGGGGAAGCAATCAGCCCCAGCATTTT. This sequence encodes CASSMGGSNQPQHF.

The rearrangement uses TRBV5-6 and TRBJ2-5; the D is unclear. Germline values: CDR1 SGHDT, CDR2 YYEEEE. V was trimmed by 0 bases and J by 1 base, leaving 7 bases between them. The CDR3 is made up of 14 amino acids. In nucleotides, the CDR3 is TGTGCCAGCAGCTTGGACAGTGGCCAAGAGACCCAGTACTTC. Amino acid sequence: CASSLDSGQETQYF.

This chain uses TRBV7-2 with TRBJ2-1, with TRBD1 matching over 7 bases. V dropped 4 bases and J dropped 0; count of bases not matched to a gene: 9. The CDR3 is made up of 17 amino acids. The germline V gene has CDR1 SGHTA and CDR2 FQGNSA. CDR3 loop: CASSSHYRGSSYNEQFF. The CDR3 region has the DNA TGTGCCAGCAGCTCGCACTACAGGGGTAGCTCCTACAATGAGCAGTTCTTC.

This clone was picked up one time. This sequence joins TRBV5-1 and TRBJ2-3; D is perhaps TRBD1 or TRBD2 (5 bases each). The CDR3 runs 14 residues. CDR1 and CDR2 from the germline V gene are SGHRS and YFSETQ. V was clipped by 1 base and J by 4 bases, with 10 bases between them. The CDR3, as DNA: TGCGCCAGCAGCTTGCCAGGGAGCCCAGATACGCAGTATTTT. It encodes CASSLPGSPDTQYF. Together with reference TRBV5-1 and TRBJ2-3, the CDR3 gives the full variable domain: KAGVTQTPRYLIKTRGQQVTLSCSPISGHRSVSWYQQTPGQGLQFLFEYFSETQRNKGNFPGRFSGRQFSNSRSEMNVSTLELGDSALYLCASSLPGSPDTQYFGPGTRLTVL.

This rearrangement joins TRBV2 to TRBJ2-7, with 7 nucleotides matching TRBD2. V lost 4 bases, J lost 6 bases, and 3 bases stayed unmatched. This CDR3 contains 12 residues. Germline V gene sequence: CDR1 SNHLY, CDR2 FYNNEI. This CDR3 reads CASSVGRGEQYF. CDR3 DNA sequence: TGTGCCAGCAGTGTAGGGAGGGGCGAGCAGTACTTC.

The V gene is TRBV5-6, the J gene TRBJ1-1, with D possibly matching TRBD1 (6 bases). The CDR3 runs to 13 residues. The germline V gene encodes CDR1 SGHDT and CDR2 YYEEEE. Trimming removed 1 base from V and 7 bases from J, with 11 bases in between. The CDR3 loop reads CASSLSGGGEAFF. The CDR3 region has the DNA TGTGCCAGCAGCTTGAGTGGGGGCGGTGAAGCTTTCTTT.

This clone showed up just a few times. The chain employs TRBV28 and TRBJ2-7; 7 nucleotides line up with TRBD1. CDR1 is MDHEN and CDR2 is SYDVKM in the germline V gene. J was trimmed by 5 bases and V by 7 bases; bases with no gene match: 14. This CDR3 is built from 15 residues. CDR3 amino acids: CASISPQGRRNEQYF. The CDR3 region has the DNA TGTGCCAGCATCAGCCCACAGGGGCGACGGAACGAGCAGTACTTC.

This rearrangement joins TRBV6-6 to TRBJ2-1; TRBD2 matches at 8 bases. V was clipped by 4 bases and J by 9 bases; unmatched bases: 8. In germline, CDR1 is MNHNY, CDR2 SVGAGI (reference sequence). The CDR3 totals 14 residues. The CDR3 loop is CASSFGGRWAEQFF. The CDR3 coding sequence is TGTGCCAGCAGTTTCGGCGGGAGGTGGGCTGAGCAGTTCTTC.